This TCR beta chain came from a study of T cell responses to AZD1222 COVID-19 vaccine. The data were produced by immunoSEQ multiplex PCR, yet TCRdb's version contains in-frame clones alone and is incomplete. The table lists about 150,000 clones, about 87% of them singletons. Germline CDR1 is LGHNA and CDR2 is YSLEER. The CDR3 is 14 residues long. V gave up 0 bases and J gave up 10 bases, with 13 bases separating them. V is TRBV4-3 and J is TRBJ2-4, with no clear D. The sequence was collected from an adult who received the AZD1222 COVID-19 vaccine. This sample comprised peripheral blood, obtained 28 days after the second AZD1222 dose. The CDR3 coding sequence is TGCGCCAGCAGCCAAGATAGAAACGCAGAAATTCAGTACTTC. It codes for CASSQDRNAEIQYF.